This T cell receptor beta chain came from a study of blood T cell repertoires in COVID-19. Assay used: immunoSEQ multiplex PCR; TCRdb lists only in-frame clones, some missing. Of about 170,000 clones listed, 86% are singletons. J gave up 5 bases and V 7 bases, and 10 bases lay outside the gene matches. This CDR3 region has 14 residues. Per germline, CDR1 SGHTA and CDR2 FQGNSA. The receptor was isolated from a man between 65 and 79 years old with acute or convalescent COVID-19. The chain combines TRBV7-2 with TRBJ1-2, with 7 bases fitting TRBD1. The sample comprised peripheral blood. The CDR3 DNA reads TGTGCCAGCACCGACAGGGCGGCGAGGTATGGCTACACCTTC. This gives the protein CASTDRAARYGYTF.